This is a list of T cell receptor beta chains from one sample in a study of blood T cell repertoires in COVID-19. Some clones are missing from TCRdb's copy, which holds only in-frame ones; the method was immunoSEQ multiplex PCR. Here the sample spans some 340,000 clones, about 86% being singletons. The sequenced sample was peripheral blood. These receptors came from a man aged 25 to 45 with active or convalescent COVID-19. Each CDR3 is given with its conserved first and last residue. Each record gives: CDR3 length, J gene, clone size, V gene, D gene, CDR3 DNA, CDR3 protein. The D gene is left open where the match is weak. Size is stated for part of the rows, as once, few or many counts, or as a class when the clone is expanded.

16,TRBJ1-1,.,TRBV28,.,TGTGCCAGCAGCACCTGGGACAACAGGGCGGGCACTGAAGCTTTCTTT,CASSTWDNRAGTEAFF
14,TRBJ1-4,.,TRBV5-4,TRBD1,TGTGCCAGCAGCTCCGGGACAGAGGTGGAAAAACTGTTTTTT,CASSSGTEVEKLFF
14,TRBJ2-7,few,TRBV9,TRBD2,TGTGCCAGCAGCGTAACTAGCGGGACCTACGAGCAGTACTTC,CASSVTSGTYEQYF
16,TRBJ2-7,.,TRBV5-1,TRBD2,TGCGCCAGCAGCCCGTACGGGGGGGTTAGCTCCTACGAGCAGTACTTC,CASSPYGGVSSYEQYF
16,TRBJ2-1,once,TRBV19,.,TGTGCCAGTAGTATAGATTCGGTCGGGTTCTACAATGAGCAGTTCTTC,CASSIDSVGFYNEQFF
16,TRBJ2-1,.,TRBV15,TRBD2,TGTGCCACCAGCAGGCCCGGCGGGAGTGTCAACAATGAGCAGTTCTTC,CATSRPGGSVNNEQFF
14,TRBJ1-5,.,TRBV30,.,TGTGCCTGGGGGGGGGCTTATAGCAATCAGCCCCAGCATTTT,CAWGGAYSNQPQHF
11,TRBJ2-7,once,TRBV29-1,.,TGCAGCGTCCAGGGGCCCTACGAGCAGTACTTC,CSVQGPYEQYF
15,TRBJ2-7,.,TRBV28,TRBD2,TGTGCCAGCAGTTTACCCGGACTAGCGGGATACGAGCAGTACTTC,CASSLPGLAGYEQYF
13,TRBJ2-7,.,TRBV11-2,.,TGTGCCAGCAGCTTGGGCCCCCACTACGAGCAGTACTTC,CASSLGPHYEQYF
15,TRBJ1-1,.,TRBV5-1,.,TGCGCCAGCAGCTCTCCGTTCGGGGGGAACACTGAAGCTTTCTTT,CASSSPFGGNTEAFF
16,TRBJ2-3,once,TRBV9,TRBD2,TGTGCCAGCAGCGTAGGACTAGCGGGAGGAACAGATACGCAGTATTTT,CASSVGLAGGTDTQYF
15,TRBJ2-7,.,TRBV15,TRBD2,TGTGCCACCAGCGTCGGGTTCGGGAGGGCCTACGAGCAGTACTTC,CATSVGFGRAYEQYF
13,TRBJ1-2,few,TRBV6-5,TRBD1,TGTGCCAGCAGTTCCCCCAGGGGGGACGGCTACACCTTC,CASSSPRGDGYTF
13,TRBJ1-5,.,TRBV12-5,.,TGTGCTAGTGGTACTGCAGGGGATCAGCCCCAGCATTTT,CASGTAGDQPQHF
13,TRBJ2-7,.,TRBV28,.,TGTGCCAGCTTGACACCGGCCACCTACGAGCAGTACTTC,CASLTPATYEQYF
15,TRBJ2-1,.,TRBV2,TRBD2,TGTGCCAGCTCGTTAGCGGGAGCTCACTACAATGAGCAGTTCTTC,CASSLAGAHYNEQFF
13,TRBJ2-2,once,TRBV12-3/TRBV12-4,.,TGTGCCAGCAGCTATTCGAACACCGGGGAGCTGTTTTTT,CASSYSNTGELFF
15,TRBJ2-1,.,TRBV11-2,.,TGTGCCAGCAGCAAAGCGGTGAGCTCCTACAATGAGCAGTTCTTC,CASSKAVSSYNEQFF
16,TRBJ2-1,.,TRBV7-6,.,TGTGCCAGCAGCTTACAGGGGGCGGGGGCCTACAATGAGCAGTTCTTC,CASSLQGAGAYNEQFF